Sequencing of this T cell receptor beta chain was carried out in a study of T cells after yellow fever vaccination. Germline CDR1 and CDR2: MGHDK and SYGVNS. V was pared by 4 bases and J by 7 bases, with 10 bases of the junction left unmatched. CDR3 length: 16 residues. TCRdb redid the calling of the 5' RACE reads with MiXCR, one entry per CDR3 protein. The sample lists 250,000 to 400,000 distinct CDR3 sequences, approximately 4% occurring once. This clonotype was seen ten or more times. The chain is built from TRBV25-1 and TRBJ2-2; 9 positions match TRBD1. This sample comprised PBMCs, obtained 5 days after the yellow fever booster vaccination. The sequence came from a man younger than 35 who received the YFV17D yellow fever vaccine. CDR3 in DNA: TGTGCCAGCAGTGCAGGTCGGACAGGGGCCATCGGGGAGCTGTTTTTT. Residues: CASSAGRTGAIGELFF.